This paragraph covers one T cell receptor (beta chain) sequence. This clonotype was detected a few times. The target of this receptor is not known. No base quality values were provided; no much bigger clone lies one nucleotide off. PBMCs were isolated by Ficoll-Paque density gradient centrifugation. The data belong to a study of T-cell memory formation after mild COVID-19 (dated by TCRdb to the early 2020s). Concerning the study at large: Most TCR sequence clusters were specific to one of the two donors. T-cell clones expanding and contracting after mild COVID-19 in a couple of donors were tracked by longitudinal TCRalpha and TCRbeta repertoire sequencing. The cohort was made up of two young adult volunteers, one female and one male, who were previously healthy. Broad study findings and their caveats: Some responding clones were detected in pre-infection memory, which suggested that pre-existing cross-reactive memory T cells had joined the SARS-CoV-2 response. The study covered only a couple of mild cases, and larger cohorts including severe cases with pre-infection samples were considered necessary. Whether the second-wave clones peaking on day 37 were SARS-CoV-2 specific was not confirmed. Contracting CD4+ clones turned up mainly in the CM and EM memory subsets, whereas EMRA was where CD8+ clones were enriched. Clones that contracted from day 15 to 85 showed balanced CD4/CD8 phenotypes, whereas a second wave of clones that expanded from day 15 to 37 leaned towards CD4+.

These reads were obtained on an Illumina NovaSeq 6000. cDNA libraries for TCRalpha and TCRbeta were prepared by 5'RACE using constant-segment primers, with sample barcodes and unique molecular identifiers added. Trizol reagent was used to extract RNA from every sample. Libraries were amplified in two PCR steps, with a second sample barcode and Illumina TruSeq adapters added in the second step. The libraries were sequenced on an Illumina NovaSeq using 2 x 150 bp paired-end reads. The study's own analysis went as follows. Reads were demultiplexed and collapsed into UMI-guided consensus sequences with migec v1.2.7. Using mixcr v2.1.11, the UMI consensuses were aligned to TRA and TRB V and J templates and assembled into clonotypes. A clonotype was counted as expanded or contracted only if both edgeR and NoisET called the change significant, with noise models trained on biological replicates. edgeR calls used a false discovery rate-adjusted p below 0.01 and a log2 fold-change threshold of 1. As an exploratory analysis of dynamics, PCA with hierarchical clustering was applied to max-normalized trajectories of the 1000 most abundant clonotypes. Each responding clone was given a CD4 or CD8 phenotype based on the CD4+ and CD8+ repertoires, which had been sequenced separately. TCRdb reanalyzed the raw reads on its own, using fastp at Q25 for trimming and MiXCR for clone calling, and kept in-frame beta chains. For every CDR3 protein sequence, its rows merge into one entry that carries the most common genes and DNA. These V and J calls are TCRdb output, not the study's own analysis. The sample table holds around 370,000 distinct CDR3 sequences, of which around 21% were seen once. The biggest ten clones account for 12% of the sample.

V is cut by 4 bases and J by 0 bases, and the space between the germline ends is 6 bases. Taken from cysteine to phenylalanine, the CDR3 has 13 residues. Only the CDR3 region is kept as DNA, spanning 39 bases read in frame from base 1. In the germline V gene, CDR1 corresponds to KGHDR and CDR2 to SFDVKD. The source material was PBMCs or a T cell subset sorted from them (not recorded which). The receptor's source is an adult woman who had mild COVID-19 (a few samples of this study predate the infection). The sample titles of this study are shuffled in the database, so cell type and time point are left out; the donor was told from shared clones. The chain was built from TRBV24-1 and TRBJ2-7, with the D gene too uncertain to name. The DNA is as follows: TGTGCCACCAGTGAGTGGGGCTCCTACGAGCAGTACTTC. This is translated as CATSEWGSYEQYF.